This T cell receptor (beta chain) is from a study of T cells after yellow fever vaccination. Turning to the study itself: Low-cell-number fractions were prepared with SMART-Seq v4 Ultra Low Input. Points from the study as a whole: The study re-detected most primary-vaccination clones after the booster (about 95% CD4, approximately 88% CD8).

This clonotype came up many times. Its antigen is unidentified. The V gene lost 6 bases and the J gene lost 1 base, with 7 bases spanning the gap. The CDR3 covers 12 residues. TCR cDNA, made by 5'RACE template switching, carried an added universal primer site and UMIs. Using its own MiXCR run on the 5' RACE reads, TCRdb lists one record per CDR3 protein. Here the sample spans about 120,000 distinct CDR3 sequences, under 9% being singletons. The gene calls are TRBV12-3 or TRBV12-4 and TRBJ2-7; D ambiguous. The source material was CD8+ T cells sorted from PBMCs, sampled 45 days after the yellow fever booster vaccination. The receptor was derived from a man younger than 40 who received the YFV17D yellow fever vaccine. CDR3: CASSLLSYEQYF. The CDR3 coding sequence is TGTGCCAGCAGCTTATTATCCTACGAGCAGTACTTC.